This T cell receptor beta chain is from a study of blood T cell repertoires in COVID-19. As for the study in general: T cells, B-cell-depleted T cells, or PBMCs provided the cDNA or gDNA that served as material.

Participants were aged about 18 to 89 years from some 24 US areas. Participants had their cohort set by participant-reported clinical history. Donors in Cohort 3 who had recovered were those with two negative PCRs, healthcare professional clearance, or resolution of their symptoms. Profiling relied on immunoSEQ multiplex PCR, and the TCRdb table lists in-frame clones only, not all of them. There are fewer than 200,000 clones in the sample; less than 85% occur only once, and roughly 18% lies in the top ten. V was clipped by 5 bases and J by 3 bases; unmatched bases: 8. This CDR3 has 15 amino acids. The germline V gene encodes CDR1 SGHAT and CDR2 FQNNGV.

This sequence was found in a man aged 60 to 69 who had recovered from COVID-19. The sample taken for sequencing was PBMCs or T cells enriched from blood (not recorded which). This chain uses TRBV11-2 with TRBJ2-5; 8 bases fit TRBD2. The CDR3 spells CASSAHSGGEETQYF. CDR3 nucleotide sequence: TGTGCCAGCAGCGCGCACTCCGGGGGGGAAGAGACCCAGTACTTC.